The clone carrying this TCR beta chain occurred once. What it binds is not known. Patients in the study, people with chemo-refractory metastatic non-small-cell lung cancer, received focal radiation plus ipilimumab CTLA-4 blockade. CDR1 is MNHEY and CDR2 is SVGAGI in the germline V gene. CDR3 size: 15 residues. The ends were cut back, 6 bases at V and 1 base at J, with 16 bases in the middle. This sample is part of a study of radiotherapy plus CTLA-4 blockade in lung cancer. About the research overall: Disease control reached approximately 30%, with objective responses in around 19%.

The study's findings and limits: Early blood T cell clone dynamics, with interferon-beta, were reported to best predict response. Blood-borne expansion of tumor-derived TCR clones followed radiotherapy plus ipilimumab.

The table came from immunoSEQ multiplex PCR; TCRdb's copy has only in-frame clones and leaves some out. Seen here are fewer than 85,000 clones, around 87% observed once, and the top ten hold just over 0.85%. The input for sequencing was peripheral blood, taken from a patient treated with radiotherapy plus ipilimumab. The chain combines TRBV6-5 with TRBJ2-7; maybe TRBD2 (6 bases). This TCR was recovered from a human donor with non-small cell lung cancer who had stable disease on radiotherapy plus ipilimumab. CDR3 in amino acids: CASSPRREASYEQYF. The CDR3 DNA reads TGTGCCAGCAGCCCCAGGCGGGAAGCATCCTACGAGCAGTACTTC.